The clone carrying this T cell receptor (beta chain) appeared a single time. The sample is drawn from a study of control samples from healthy donors and cancer patients. The CDR3 has 14 residues. V gave up 0 bases and J gave up 6 bases; unmatched junction bases: 1. Germline CDR1 SGHVS, CDR2 FQNEAQ. TCRdb's copy holds only in-frame clones and misses some; the assay was immunoSEQ multiplex PCR. The sample includes 350,000 to 450,000 clones, over 75% of them seen just once. Sequencing input: PBMCs. The V gene is TRBV7-8, the J gene TRBJ1-2; 10 nucleotides line up with TRBD1. The TCR sequence derives from a man between 40 and 49 years old with head and neck cancer. CDR3 sequence (DNA): TGTGCCAGCAGCTTAGCGGGGACAGGGGATGGCTACACCTTC. Translation: CASSLAGTGDGYTF.